This T cell receptor beta chain was sequenced for a study of monozygotic twins with cystic fibrosis. Whole-study context: Library input was 2.5 to 3.5 micrograms of fragmented DNA, with 15 PCR cycles. Study-level findings and limits: In 13 of 16 pairs, V gene usage was closest to the co-twin's. No link emerged between shared CDR3 counts and age, concordance or severity.

The CDR3 contains 15 residues. The germline CDR1 and CDR2 sequences are MNHNY and SVGAGI (reference sequence). With 0 bases clipped from V and 4 bases from J, the junction kept 5 bases outside the gene matches. This clone was seen a single time. Its matching antigen is unknown. The protocol was immunoSEQ multiplex PCR, while the TCRdb copy is restricted to in-frame clones and leaves out a portion. The table includes tens of thousands of clones, more than 55% detected once. The clonotype comes from a girl between 5 and 17 years old with cystic fibrosis. The sequenced material came from blood. V and J are TRBV6-6 and TRBJ2-7; 8 bases line up with TRBD1. The CDR3 DNA reads as TGTGCCAGCAGTTACTCTACCGGGACAGGTTACGAGCAGTACTTC. It specifies CASSYSTGTGYEQYF.